A selection of T cell receptor beta chains follows, all from one sample in a study of Graves' ophthalmopathy and Graves' hyperthyroidism. One entry per CDR3 protein results from TCRdb running MiXCR on the multiplex PCR reads. The table has hundreds of thousands of distinct CDR3 sequences, around a fifth seen once. Sequenced input: peripheral blood. The receptors derive from a woman younger than 30 with stable Graves' hyperthyroidism. Some clones in this sample may be carry-over from other donors' samples. The CDR3 runs from the conserved cysteine through the conserved F or W. D genes are given only for firm matches. Not every row has a clone size; where given, it reads once, few, many or a size class.

J gene,clone size,D gene,V gene,CDR3 DNA,CDR3 protein
TRBJ1-2,many,.,TRBV12-3/TRBV12-4,TGTGCCAGCAGTGCCGGGACAACTAACTATGGCTACACCTTC,CASSAGTTNYGYTF
TRBJ2-3,.,.,TRBV9,TGTGCCAGCAGCGCCGGTAGCGGAGATACGCAGTATTTT,CASSAGSGDTQYF
TRBJ1-2,few,.,TRBV6-5,TGTGCCAGCAGTTACTTGGGGGGTTACGGCTACACCTTC,CASSYLGGYGYTF
TRBJ1-1,few,.,TRBV18,TGTGCCAGCTCCGACGGGCAAGATAGGCTTCAGGGGGCTTTCTTT,CASSDGQDRLQGAFF
TRBJ2-7,many,.,TRBV28,TGTGCCAGCACCGAGACTATTTGGAGCTCCTACGAGCAGTACTTC,CASTETIWSSYEQYF
TRBJ2-3,.,TRBD1,TRBV24-1,TGTGCCACCCTAGGGGACAGCCACACAGATACGCAGTATTTT,CATLGDSHTDTQYF
TRBJ1-1,.,TRBD1,TRBV18,TGTGCCAGCTCGCCAGGGGGCGTCGCTGAAGCTTTCTTT,CASSPGGVAEAFF
TRBJ2-7,.,.,TRBV11-2,TGTGCCAGCAGCTCGTCTCCGACTCCCGGGTACGAGCAGTACTTC,CASSSSPTPGYEQYF
TRBJ1-2,many,.,TRBV12-3/TRBV12-4,TGTGCCACCCTGACTGGTAATAACTATGGCTACACCTTC,CATLTGNNYGYTF
TRBJ2-7,many,.,TRBV7-2,TGTGCCAGCAGCCCAGAGGTCTCCTACGAGCAGTACTTC,CASSPEVSYEQYF
TRBJ1-2,many,.,TRBV12-3/TRBV12-4,TGTGCCAGCAGAGTTGACAGGACCTATGGCTACACCTTC,CASRVDRTYGYTF
TRBJ1-1,.,TRBD1,TRBV11-2,TGTGCCAGCAACCCGGGACAGACCTTCAGGGTAAATGAAGCTTTCTTT,CASNPGQTFRVNEAFF
TRBJ2-7,.,TRBD1,TRBV7-8,TGTGCCAGCAGCTCGGACAGGGGAGACTACGAGCAGTACTTC,CASSSDRGDYEQYF
TRBJ1-2,.,.,TRBV12-3/TRBV12-4,TGTGCCAGCAGTGGGAGACTCAATCGCTACGCCTTC,CASSGRLNRYAF
TRBJ1-6,.,.,TRBV28,TGTGCCAGCAGTCTCGCCCCAGGGCGCTCACCCCTCCACTTT,CASSLAPGRSPLHF
TRBJ1-1,many,.,TRBV20-1,TGCAGTGCTAGCTTCTCTAGTTGGAACACTGAAGCTTTCTTT,CSASFSSWNTEAFF
TRBJ2-7,many,TRBD1,TRBV20-1,TGCAGTGCTAGAGAACAAGGGACAGGGGCGGGCGAGCAGTACTTC,CSAREQGTGAGEQYF
TRBJ1-5,many,.,TRBV2,TGTGCCAGCAATCAAGGGGTTGTGCAGCCCCAGCATTTT,CASNQGVVQPQHF
TRBJ2-7,many,.,TRBV28,TGTGCCAGCAGTTTACCCATTCCCCCCTACGAGCAGTACTTC,CASSLPIPPYEQYF
TRBJ2-2,.,TRBD1,TRBV11-3,TGTGCCAGCAGCTTGACAGGGTTTACCGGGGAGCTGTTTTTT,CASSLTGFTGELFF
TRBJ1-1,many,TRBD1,TRBV30,TGTGCCTGGAGTATCACCCTCGTCGGACAGGGGGCTTTTAGGAACACTGAAGCTTTCTTT,CAWSITLVGQGAFRNTEAFF
TRBJ1-2,many,TRBD1,TRBV2,TGTGCCAGCAGTGGGACAGGGGATGGCTACACCTTC,CASSGTGDGYTF
TRBJ2-7,.,.,TRBV10-1,TGCGCCAGCAGTGAGGAGGGATTCGGGGAAGGCGAGCAGTGCTTC,CASSEEGFGEGEQCF
TRBJ1-5,many,.,TRBV10-3,TGTGCCATCAGTGATAGGAGCAATCAGCCCCAGCATTTT,CAISDRSNQPQHF
TRBJ1-2,few,TRBD1,TRBV10-1,TGCGCCAGCGGGGACAGTAACTATGGCTACACCTTC,CASGDSNYGYTF
TRBJ2-4,few,.,TRBV28,TGTGCCAGCGGACCAAGGGTGGCCAAAAACATTCAGTACTTC,CASGPRVAKNIQYF
TRBJ2-7,.,.,TRBV6-2/TRBV6-3,TGTGCCAGCAGTTACGGCCACAACGGCGAGCAGTACTTC,CASSYGHNGEQYF